The sequence of this T cell receptor (beta chain) was determined in a study of T cell changes during pregnancy in multiple sclerosis. A few counts support this clone. Germline V gene sequence: CDR1 SGHVS, CDR2 FQNEAQ. The CDR3 runs 17 residues. V was clipped by 0 bases and J by 3 bases; unmatched bases: 6. Generated by immunoSEQ multiplex PCR, the TCRdb table keeps only in-frame clones and is missing some. The sample has approximately 20,000 clones, roughly 90% seen once. This clonotype was sampled from a female donor with multiple sclerosis, enrolled in a pregnancy study. Material: CD8+ T cells from peripheral blood mononuclear cells, obtained after pregnancy. The chain combines TRBV7-8 with TRBJ2-7; 12 positions agree with TRBD2. The CDR3: CASSLARLAGGYYEQYF. The CDR3 region has the DNA TGTGCCAGCAGCTTAGCGAGGCTAGCGGGGGGGTACTACGAGCAGTACTTC. The entire variable domain, with the rest obtained from reference TRBV7-8 and TRBJ2-7, is as follows: GAGVSQSPRYKVAKRGQDVALRCDPISGHVSLFWYQQALGQGPEFLTYFQNEAQLDKSGLPSDRFFAERPEGSVSTLKIQRTQQEDSAVYLCASSLARLAGGYYEQYFGPGTRLTVT.